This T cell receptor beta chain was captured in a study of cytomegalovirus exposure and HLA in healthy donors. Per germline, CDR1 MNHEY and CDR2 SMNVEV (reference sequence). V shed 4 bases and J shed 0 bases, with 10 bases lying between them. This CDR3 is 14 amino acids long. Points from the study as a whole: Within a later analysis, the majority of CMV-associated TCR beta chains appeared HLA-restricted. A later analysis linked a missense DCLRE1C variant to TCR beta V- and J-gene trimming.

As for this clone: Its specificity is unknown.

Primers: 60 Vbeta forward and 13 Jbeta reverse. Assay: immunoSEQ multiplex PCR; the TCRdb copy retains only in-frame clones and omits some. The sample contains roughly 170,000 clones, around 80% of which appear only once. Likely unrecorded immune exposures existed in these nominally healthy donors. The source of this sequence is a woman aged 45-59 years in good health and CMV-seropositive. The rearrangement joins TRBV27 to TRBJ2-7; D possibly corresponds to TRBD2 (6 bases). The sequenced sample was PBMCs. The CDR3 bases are TGTGCCAGCAGTTCCGGAGGGTTCTCCTACGAGCAGTACTTC. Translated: CASSSGGFSYEQYF.